This T cell receptor (beta chain) was retrieved from a study of PD-1 blockade in classical Hodgkin lymphoma. Time point defined: cycle 4 day 1 (C4D1), after more than 5 weeks of nivolumab. Relapse was seen in all patients after autologous stem cell transplantation, and brentuximab vedotin exposure was variable. TCRdb's copy holds only in-frame clones and misses some; the assay was immunoSEQ multiplex PCR. This table holds some 93,000 clones, more than 70% found once. The sample was peripheral blood mononuclear cells (PBMCs), taken before the fourth cycle of nivolumab. This TCR derives from a human donor with classical Hodgkin lymphoma.

CDR3 in amino acids: CASSVDLSPPGQVNYGYTF. The DNA for the CDR3 is TGTGCCAGCAGCGTAGATCTCAGCCCTCCGGGACAGGTTAACTATGGCTACACCTTC. This rearrangement joins TRBV9 to TRBJ1-2; 8 nucleotides align to TRBD1. The CDR3 loop spans 19 amino acids. The germline gives CDR1 SGDLS, CDR2 YYNGEE. The junction had 14 bases not matched to a gene; V was cut back by 0 bases and J by 1 base.